This T cell receptor (beta chain) stems from a study of T-cell reconstitution after alpha-beta-depleted transplantation in children. This clonotype was detected only a few times. Antigen unknown. Germline values: CDR1 LNHNV, CDR2 YYDKDF (reference sequence). The V end was cut by 0 bases, the J end by 9 bases, with 12 bases between. The CDR3 totals 14 residues. Notes on the study in general: Diversity of TCRbeta at day 60 was high in some patients, arising from surviving recipient T cells and thymic progenitors. Among T cells one year after transplant, newly produced cells accounted for most counts and diversity. About two months after transplant, alpha-beta T cells reportedly came from several hundred expanded graft clones.

It was with unique molecular identifiers that the TCRbeta library was prepared. TCRdb independently ran MiXCR on the PCR reads; one entry per CDR3 protein. There are around 960,000 distinct CDR3 sequences in the sample; less than 30% occur only once, and over 25% lies in the top ten. The TCR originated in a boy less than two years old who had a stem cell transplant for SCID, so the T cells may come from the graft donor. The sample in question was PBMCs, mostly from graft donor cells, obtained 360 days after TCRalphabeta/CD19-depleted stem cell transplant. J is TRBJ2-1 and V is TRBV15, with D unresolved. The CDR3 sequence is CATSREVWQSEQFF. For the CDR3, the DNA is TGTGCCACCAGCAGAGAAGTATGGCAATCTGAGCAGTTCTTC.